The TCR beta chain described here comes from a study of T-cell reconstitution after alpha-beta-depleted transplantation in children (dated by TCRdb to the mid-2010s). About the full investigation: Using TCR repertoire profiling, the study followed T-cell immune reconstitution in a quantitative way in children after TCRalphabeta/CD19-depleted allogeneic hematopoietic cell transplantation.

CDR1 and CDR2, looked up from the germline V gene, are SQVTM and ANQGSEA. The germline V end is reduced by 3 bases and the J end by 2 bases; junction bases left unmatched: 12. The CDR3 has 18 amino acids, counting the end cysteine and phenylalanine. The sequence is cut down to CDR3 DNA, 54 bases in frame from base 1. Libraries were prepared through PCR. TCRdb names Illumina HiSeq 2500 as the instrument used. To normalize quantification of the TCRbeta repertoire, the TCR libraries were built with molecular barcoding that relied on unique molecular identifiers. Using fastp at Q25 and MiXCR, TCRdb reprocessed the public reads and kept productive beta chains. Each CDR3 protein appears once, grouped with its most common genes and DNA. The sample has approximately 420,000 distinct CDR3 sequences on record, 11% of them singletons. Approximately 5% of the sample rests with the top ten. This clonotype was seen ten or more times. Its antigen target is currently unknown. There are no base qualities to consult, and no much larger clone falls within one base.

The TCR comes from a human donor who donated a stem cell graft to a child with acute myeloid leukemia. The sequence links TRBV29-1 to TRBJ2-3; 12 middle bases align to TRBD1. The specimen comprised PBMCs from the stem cell graft donor, sampled from the stem cell graft. The CDR3 corresponds to CSVDQGQGASTVTDTQYF. The sequenced DNA: TGCAGCGTTGACCAGGGACAGGGGGCGTCCACAGTCACAGATACGCAGTATTTT.